These 17 T cell receptor beta chains were all obtained from the same sample, sequenced in a study of blood T cell repertoires in COVID-19. Data came from immunoSEQ multiplex PCR; TCRdb stores just in-frame clones and leaves some out. Counted here are roughly 150,000 clones, 76% occurring once; the ten biggest clones make up 3.7%. Source material: peripheral blood. The receptor set was obtained from a woman aged 80 or older with acute or convalescent COVID-19.

J is TRBJ2-7 and V is TRBV6-5; 9 bases fit TRBD1. Germline-derived CDR1 and CDR2 are MNHEY and SVGAGI. The CDR3 consists of 14 residues. After removal of 10 bases from V and 9 bases from J, the junction contained 16 bases not matched to a gene. DNA of the CDR3: TGTGCCACCAAACCCGGGACAGGGTGGTTGGGGCAGTACTTC. Translating gives CATKPGTGWLGQYF.

The chain has TRBV3-1 (or the pseudogene TRBV3-2) and TRBJ2-7; TRBD2 aligns across 13 bases. The CDR3 loop spans 16 amino acids. Germline assignment: CDR1 LGHDT and CDR2 YNNKEL (reference sequence). J was trimmed by 2 bases and V by 5 bases; bases with no gene match: 6. This CDR3 reads CASSIRTSGGAYEQYF. The CDR3 nucleotides read TGTGCCAGCAGCATCCGGACTAGCGGGGGAGCCTACGAGCAGTACTTC.

The V call is TRBV11-2, the J call TRBJ2-1, with 12 bases that match TRBD2. CDR1 SGHAT and CDR2 FQNNGV come from the germline V gene. The CDR3 is 14 residues long. V shed 5 bases, J shed 6 bases, and the junction held 2 bases outside the gene matches. The CDR3 sequence: CASSRLAGANEQFF. CDR3 sequence (DNA): TGTGCCAGCAGCCGACTAGCGGGAGCCAATGAGCAGTTCTTC.

This rearrangement joins TRBV6-2 or TRBV6-3 to TRBJ2-1, with 9 bases lining up with TRBD2. The CDR3 length is 17 residues. Germline CDR1 reads MNHEY; CDR2 reads SVGEGT. With V trimmed by 2 bases and J by 6 bases, 11 bases remained unmatched. The CDR3 loop reads CASSYAFGRGGINEQFF. The DNA for the CDR3 is TGTGCCAGCAGTTACGCATTTGGGCGGGGGGGCATCAATGAGCAGTTCTTC.

This rearrangement joins TRBV6-4 to TRBJ2-3; the D gene is possibly TRBD2 (6 bases). CDR1 and CDR2 from the germline V gene are MRHNA and SNTAGT. The CDR3 loop spans 15 amino acids. Deletions cut 2 bases from V and 1 base from J, with 10 bases between. In DNA form, the CDR3 reads TGTGCCAGCAGTGACGGGCGGGGCGGCACAGATACGCAGTATTTT. Translation gives CASSDGRGGTDTQYF.

This chain joins TRBV5-1 and TRBJ1-3, with no clear D. CDR1 and CDR2 from the germline V gene are SGHRS and YFSETQ. Trimming took 4 bases from V and 0 from J, leaving 14 bases between them. This CDR3 has 16 amino acids. CDR3 sequence (DNA): TGCGCCAGCAGCGAAACGTCCCAGGTCTCTGGAAACACCATATATTTT. Residues: CASSETSQVSGNTIYF. The full variable domain, in which reference TRBV5-1 and TRBJ1-3 provide the parts outside the CDR3, is KAGVTQTPRYLIKTRGQQVTLSCSPISGHRSVSWYQQTPGQGLQFLFEYFSETQRNKGNFPGRFSGRQFSNSRSEMNVSTLELGDSALYLCASSETSQVSGNTIYFGEGSWLTVV.

This clone appeared many times. This sequence joins TRBV11-2 and TRBJ1-2; perhaps TRBD1 as D (6 bases). In germline, CDR1 is SGHAT, CDR2 FQNNGV. The CDR3 is 13 amino acids. Trimming removed 5 bases at V and 8 bases at J, with 15 bases between. As DNA, the CDR3 is TGTGCCAGCAGCCTCGACAGGTCCCGGGGCTACACCTTC. As protein: CASSLDRSRGYTF.

The rearrangement uses TRBV6-2 or TRBV6-3 and TRBJ2-1; 12 bases align to TRBD2. Unmatched junction bases numbered 11, after V lost 5 bases and J lost 9 bases. CDR3 length: 16 residues. Per the germline V gene, CDR1 is MNHEY and CDR2 is SVGEGT. Written as DNA, the CDR3 is TGTGCCAGCAGTCCCCGTCGGACACTAGCGGGGGGTGAGCAGTTCTTC. The encoded protein is CASSPRRTLAGGEQFF.

The genes are TRBV19 and TRBJ2-7; 12 bases fit TRBD2. With 4 bases clipped from V and 0 bases from J, the junction kept 4 bases outside the gene matches. Germline lookup yields CDR1 LNHDA and CDR2 SQIVND (reference sequence). The CDR3 has 16 amino acids. CDR3 nucleotide sequence: TGTGCCAGTAGTACCCGACTAGCGGGAGACTCCTACGAGCAGTACTTC. Its translation is CASSTRLAGDSYEQYF.

The V gene is TRBV6-6, the J gene TRBJ2-1; D is ambiguous. The germline V gene has CDR1 MNHNY and CDR2 SVGAGI (reference sequence). The CDR3 extends over 11 amino acids. Trimming removed 4 bases at V and 5 bases at J, with 3 bases between. This CDR3 is CASSSNNEQFF. Written as DNA, the CDR3 is TGTGCCAGCAGTTCTAACAATGAGCAGTTCTTC.

The genes are TRBV2 and TRBJ1-5, with D possibly matching TRBD1 (5 bases). Trimming removed 6 bases from V and 5 bases from J, with 17 bases in between. The CDR3 extends over 15 amino acids. Germline V gene sequence: CDR1 SNHLY, CDR2 FYNNEI. CDR3 DNA sequence: TGTGCCAGCAGCCCCGGTCCCGACAGATATCAGCCCCAGCATTTT. Its translation is CASSPGPDRYQPQHF.

The chain carries TRBV7-8 and TRBJ2-4, with a tentative D call TRBD2 (5 bases). Trimming left V 5 bases short and J 0 bases short, with 17 bases between. Germline values: CDR1 SGHVS, CDR2 FQNEAQ. The CDR3 has 17 amino acids. The CDR3 sequence is CASSPYISGLAKNIQYF. The CDR3 DNA is TGTGCCAGCAGCCCCTATATCTCGGGGTTAGCCAAAAACATTCAGTACTTC.

The rearrangement joins TRBV6-5 to TRBJ1-2; 9 bases are shared with TRBD1. V lost 5 bases and J lost 4; bases outside the gene matches: 8. The V gene's germline CDR1 is MNHEY and CDR2 SVGAGI. The length of the CDR3 is 15 residues. As DNA, the CDR3 is TGTGCCAGCAGTAACCCCGACAGGGGGATCTATGGCTACACCTTC. Its translation: CASSNPDRGIYGYTF.

This sequence joins TRBV11-2 and TRBJ1-4; TRBD1 might be the D (5 bases). V lost 2 bases and J lost 2, with 15 bases in between. The CDR3 contains 17 residues. In germline, CDR1 is SGHAT, CDR2 FQNNGV. The CDR3 sequence: CASSLQGGKGTNEKLFF. The CDR3 DNA sequence: TGTGCCAGCAGCTTACAGGGAGGGAAAGGGACTAATGAAAAACTGTTTTTT.

The J gene is TRBJ1-5, the V gene TRBV7-9; D is undetermined. The CDR3 has 17 amino acids. The V gene's germline CDR1 is SEHNR and CDR2 FQNEAQ (reference sequence). Trimming left V 1 base short and J 0 bases short, with 13 bases between. In nucleotides, the CDR3 is TGTGCCAGCAGCTTAGGGGCAGGAGGATATAGCAATCAGCCCCAGCATTTT. Amino acids: CASSLGAGGYSNQPQHF.

This rearrangement joins TRBV12-3 or TRBV12-4 to TRBJ2-7; D might be TRBD1 (5 bases). This CDR3 is built from 12 residues. Trimming pared 1 base from V and 6 bases from J, leaving 7 bases between. CDR3 nucleotide sequence: TGTGCCAGCAGTTTAGGTAGGGGCGAGCAGTACTTC. It translates to CASSLGRGEQYF.

V and J are TRBV23-1 and TRBJ2-5; 7 positions agree with TRBD1. TRBV23-1 is an ORF; its function is uncertain. The length of the CDR3 is 13 residues. Trimming took 2 bases from V and 5 from J; bases not matched to a gene: 2. CDR3 sequence: CASSQPQGETQYF. The CDR3 coding sequence is TGCGCCAGCAGTCAACCACAGGGGGAGACCCAGTACTTC.